This T cell receptor (beta chain) was obtained from a study of identical twins. TCRdb used MiXCR to reprocess the 5' RACE reads, holding one entry per CDR3 protein. The repertoire holds 1.5 million or so distinct CDR3 sequences, with about 32% as singletons. The CDR3 spans 14 residues. Sequenced: cord blood. The sequence derives from a newborn girl in good health. The chain employs TRBV21-1 and TRBJ1-4; the table's D call TRBD1 went unverified against the DNA. TRBV21-1 is termed a pseudogene. The CDR3 coding sequence is TGTGCCAGCAGCAAAGGACAGGGGGATGAAAAACTGTTTTTT. The encoded protein is CASSKGQGDEKLFF.